What follows are 15 T cell receptor beta chains derived from one specimen sequenced in a study of shared clonotypes between healthy human individuals. The repertoire was sequenced with immunoSEQ multiplex PCR; TCRdb's copy has only in-frame clones and lacks some. The sample contains 300,000 to 400,000 clones, less than 75% of which appear only once. Sequencing input: memory CD4+ T cells sorted from blood. Subset given: CD45RA-negative fraction. These receptors were collected from a man in his thirties or forties in good health.

The chain is built from TRBV2 and TRBJ2-7; 7 bases agree with TRBD1. CDR3 length: 15 amino acids. Germline-derived CDR1 and CDR2 are SNHLY and FYNNEI. V lost 6 bases to trimming and J lost 6 bases; unmatched junction nucleotides: 14. CDR3 sequence reads: CASRRDPGQMGEQYF. CDR3 sequence (DNA): TGTGCCAGCAGGAGGGACCCGGGACAGATGGGCGAGCAGTACTTC. The full variable domain, completed using reference TRBV2 and TRBJ2-7, is EPEVTQTPSHQVTQMGQEVILRCVPISNHLYFYWYRQILGQKVEFLVSFYNNEISEKSEIFDDQFSVERPDGSNFTLKIRSTKLEDSAMYFCASRRDPGQMGEQYFGPGTRLTVT.

This clone has just one count. V and J are TRBV5-1 and TRBJ1-1, with TRBD1 matching 8 bases. This CDR3 has 15 residues. Germline assignment: CDR1 SGHRS and CDR2 YFSETQ. J was trimmed by 4 bases and V by 1 base; bases with no gene match: 6. CDR3 sequence: CASSLRQGLSTEAFF. CDR3 coding DNA: TGCGCCAGCAGCTTGCGACAGGGGCTGAGCACTGAAGCTTTCTTT. Full variable domain (outside the CDR3, taken from reference TRBV5-1 and TRBJ1-1): KAGVTQTPRYLIKTRGQQVTLSCSPISGHRSVSWYQQTPGQGLQFLFEYFSETQRNKGNFPGRFSGRQFSNSRSEMNVSTLELGDSALYLCASSLRQGLSTEAFFGQGTRLTVV.

This clone was seen at least ten times. The chain combines TRBV7-6 with TRBJ2-1; D is possibly TRBD2 (5 bases). The CDR3 runs to 11 residues. Deletions cut 10 bases from V and 6 bases from J, with 10 bases between. Germline values: CDR1 SGHVS, CDR2 FNYEAQ. CDR3 loop: CATKSGNEQFF. The CDR3 DNA reads as TGTGCCACGAAGAGCGGCAATGAGCAGTTCTTC.

The genes are TRBV27 and TRBJ2-7; D is possibly TRBD1 (6 bases). The CDR3 is 14 amino acids. Between the trimmed V and J ends, which lost 5 bases and 3 bases, there was a span of 14 bases. Germline assignment: CDR1 MNHEY and CDR2 SMNVEV (reference sequence). CDR3 residues: CASSPLQGFYEQYF. The CDR3 DNA reads as TGTGCCAGCAGTCCCCTACAGGGATTCTACGAGCAGTACTTC.

J is TRBJ1-5 and V is TRBV2; weak D call: TRBD1 (5 bases). Germline V gives CDR1 SNHLY, CDR2 FYNNEI. V lost 0 bases and J 7 bases, leaving 10 bases between the germline ends. The length of the CDR3 is 14 residues. In DNA form, the CDR3 reads TGTGCCAGCAGTGAAGCTTCGACAGCACAGCCCCAGCATTTT. It translates to CASSEASTAQPQHF.

V and J are TRBV6-4 and TRBJ2-3; D might be TRBD1 or TRBD2, each matching 5 bases. From germline, CDR1 is MRHNA and CDR2 SNTAGT. Deletions cut 3 bases from V and 2 bases from J, with 9 bases between. This CDR3 spans 14 amino acids. The CDR3 loop is CASSEGVATDTQYF. In DNA, the CDR3 is TGTGCCAGCAGTGAGGGGGTTGCCACAGATACGCAGTATTTT.

Concerning this clone: Relative to the germline gene, one junction end is altered; a read error may explain this. J is TRBJ2-3 and V is TRBV10-1; D may match TRBD1 or TRBD2 (8 bases each). The CDR3 has 19 amino acids. Germline CDR1 and CDR2: WNHNN and SYGVQD (reference sequence). The DNA of the CDR3 is TGCGCCGGCAGTGACCCGGGGGGGGTCAGGGGGCTACCCACAGATACGCAGTATTTT. It specifies CAGSDPGGVRGLPTDTQYF.

The genes are TRBV6-6 and TRBJ2-3; TRBD2 is a possible D gene (6 bases). The CDR3 has 15 amino acids. Trimming removed 8 bases from V and 2 bases from J, with 17 bases in between. Germline assignment: CDR1 MNHNY and CDR2 SVGAGI (reference sequence). Written as DNA, the CDR3 is TGTGCCAGCTCATATGGACGGGGGTCCACAGATACGCAGTATTTT. Encoded protein: CASSYGRGSTDTQYF.

Ten or more counts support this clone. The chain links TRBV4-2 to TRBJ2-1; 7 nucleotides line up with TRBD2. The junction had 3 bases not matched to a gene; V was cut back by 5 bases and J by 2 bases. From germline, CDR1 is LGHNA and CDR2 YNFKEQ. This CDR3 comprises 14 residues. The CDR3 here is CASSKSGTYNEQFF. CDR3 nucleotide sequence: TGTGCCAGCAGCAAAAGCGGGACCTACAATGAGCAGTTCTTC.

Comments on this clone: Other DNA sequences of this sample code for an identical CDR3. The chain joins TRBV6-5 to TRBJ1-5; 7 positions match TRBD1. The germline CDR1 and CDR2 sequences are MNHEY and SVGAGI. V gave up 5 bases and J gave up 5 bases; unmatched junction bases: 6. The CDR3 totals 14 residues. The CDR3 DNA is TGTGCCAGCAGTAAAAGCAGGGGGGATCAGCCCCAGCATTTT. Translation: CASSKSRGDQPQHF.

The CDR3 nucleotides read TGTGCCAGCAGCATTCAGGGGCTGCAAGAGACCCAGTACTTC. It translates to CASSIQGLQETQYF. The rearrangement uses TRBV5-6 and TRBJ2-5; possible D gene TRBD1, 6 bases. Germline V gene lookup returns CDR1 SGHDT and CDR2 YYEEEE. V lost 4 bases and J lost 2, with 12 bases in between. CDR3 length: 14 residues.

This clone was detected a few times. J is TRBJ2-7 and V is TRBV27; 7 bases align to TRBD1. CDR1 and CDR2 (germline): MNHEY, SMNVEV (reference sequence). CDR3 length: 14 residues. J lost 1 base, V lost 4 bases, and 4 bases had no gene match. The chain's CDR3 is CASSSRTGSYEQYF. The CDR3 DNA reads TGTGCCAGCAGTTCTCGGACAGGTTCCTACGAGCAGTACTTC.

The CDR3 protein is CAWSAHRGRNQPQHF. For the CDR3, the DNA is TGTGCCTGGAGTGCCCACAGGGGGCGAAACCAGCCCCAGCATTTT. The chain carries TRBV30 and TRBJ1-5, with 9 bases fitting TRBD1. J was trimmed by 7 bases and V by 1 base; bases with no gene match: 8. The CDR3 runs to 15 residues. Germline V gene data show CDR1 as GTSNPN and CDR2 as SVGIG (reference sequence).

This clone was recorded once. This sequence joins TRBV29-1 and TRBJ2-3; TRBD2 matches at 13 bases. The V gene end was trimmed by 6 bases and the J gene end by 5 bases; junction bases not matched to a gene: 8. This CDR3 region has 15 residues. The V gene's germline CDR1 is SQVTM and CDR2 ANQGSEA. For the CDR3, the DNA is TGCAGCGTCTCCGGACTAGCGGGAGCGGTAGATACGCAGTATTTT. Residues: CSVSGLAGAVDTQYF.

The chain joins TRBV7-8 to TRBJ2-1, with D perhaps matching TRBD2 (5 bases). In germline, CDR1 is SGHVS, CDR2 FQNEAQ. The CDR3 spans 15 residues. With 2 bases removed from V and 4 bases from J, the gap between germline ends came to 12 bases. CDR3 sequence: CASSLLALPYNEQFF. The CDR3 region has the DNA TGTGCCAGCAGCTTACTAGCCCTCCCATACAATGAGCAGTTCTTC. Together with reference TRBV7-8 and TRBJ2-1, the CDR3 gives the full variable domain: GAGVSQSPRYKVAKRGQDVALRCDPISGHVSLFWYQQALGQGPEFLTYFQNEAQLDKSGLPSDRFFAERPEGSVSTLKIQRTQQEDSAVYLCASSLLALPYNEQFFGPGTRLTVL.